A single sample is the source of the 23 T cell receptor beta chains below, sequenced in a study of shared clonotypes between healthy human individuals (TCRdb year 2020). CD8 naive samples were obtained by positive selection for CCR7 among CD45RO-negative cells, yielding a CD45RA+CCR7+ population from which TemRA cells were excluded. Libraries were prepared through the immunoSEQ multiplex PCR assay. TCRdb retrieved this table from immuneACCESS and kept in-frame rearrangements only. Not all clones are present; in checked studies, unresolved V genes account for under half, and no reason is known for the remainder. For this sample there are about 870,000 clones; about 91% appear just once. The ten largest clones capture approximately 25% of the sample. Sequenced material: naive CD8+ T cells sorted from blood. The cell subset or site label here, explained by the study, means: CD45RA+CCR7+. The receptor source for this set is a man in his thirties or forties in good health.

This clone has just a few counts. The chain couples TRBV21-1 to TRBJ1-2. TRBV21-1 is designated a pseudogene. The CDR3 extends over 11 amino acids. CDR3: CASSPDYGYTF. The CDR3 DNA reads TGTGCCAGCAGTCCGGACTATGGCTACACCTTC.

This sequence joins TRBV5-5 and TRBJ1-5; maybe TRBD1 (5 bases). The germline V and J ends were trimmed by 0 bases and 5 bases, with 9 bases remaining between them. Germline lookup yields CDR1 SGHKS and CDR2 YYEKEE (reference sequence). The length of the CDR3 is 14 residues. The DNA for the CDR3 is TGTGCCAGCAGCTTGGTTCAGGGTCATCAGCCCCAGCATTTT. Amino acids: CASSLVQGHQPQHF.

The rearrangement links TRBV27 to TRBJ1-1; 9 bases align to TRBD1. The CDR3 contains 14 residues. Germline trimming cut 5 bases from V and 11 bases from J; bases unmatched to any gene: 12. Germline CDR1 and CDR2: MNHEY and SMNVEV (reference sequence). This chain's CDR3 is CASSPRGGQGAAFF. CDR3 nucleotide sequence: TGTGCCAGCAGTCCCCGCGGGGGACAGGGTGCGGCTTTCTTT.

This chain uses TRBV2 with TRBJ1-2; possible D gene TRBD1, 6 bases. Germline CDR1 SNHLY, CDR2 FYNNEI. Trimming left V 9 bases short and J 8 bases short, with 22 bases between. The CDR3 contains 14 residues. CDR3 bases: TGTGCCAGGGCCTGGTCGGGGGCGCTTTTCGGCTACACCTTC. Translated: CARAWSGALFGYTF.

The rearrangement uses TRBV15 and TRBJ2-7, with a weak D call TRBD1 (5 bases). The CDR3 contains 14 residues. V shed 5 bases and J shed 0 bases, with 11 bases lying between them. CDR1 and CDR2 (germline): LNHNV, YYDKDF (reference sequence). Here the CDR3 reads CATSQGAPSYEQYF. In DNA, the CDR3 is TGTGCCACCAGCCAAGGGGCACCCTCCTACGAGCAGTACTTC.

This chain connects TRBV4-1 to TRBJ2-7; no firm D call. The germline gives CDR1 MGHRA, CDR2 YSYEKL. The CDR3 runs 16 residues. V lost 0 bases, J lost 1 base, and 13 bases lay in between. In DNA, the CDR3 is TGCGCCAGCAGCCAAGATCTGGTAGAAGGGTCCTACGAGCAGTACTTC. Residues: CASSQDLVEGSYEQYF.

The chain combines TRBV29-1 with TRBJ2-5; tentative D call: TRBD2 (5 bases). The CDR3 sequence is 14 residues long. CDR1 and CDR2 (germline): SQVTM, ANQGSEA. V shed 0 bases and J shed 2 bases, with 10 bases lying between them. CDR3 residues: CSVEDLAEQETQYF. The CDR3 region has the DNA TGCAGCGTTGAAGATCTAGCCGAGCAAGAGACCCAGTACTTC.

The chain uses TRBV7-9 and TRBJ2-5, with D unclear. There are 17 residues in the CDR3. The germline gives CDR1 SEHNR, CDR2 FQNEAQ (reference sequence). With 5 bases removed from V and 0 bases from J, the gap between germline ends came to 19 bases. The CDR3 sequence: CASSRSFTDVYQETQYF. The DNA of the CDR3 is TGTGCCAGCAGCCGCTCATTCACAGATGTTTACCAAGAGACCCAGTACTTC. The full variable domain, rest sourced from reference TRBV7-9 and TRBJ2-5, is DTGVSQNPRHKITKRGQNVTFRCDPISEHNRLYWYRQTLGQGPEFLTYFQNEAQLEKSRLLSDRFSAERPKGSFSTLEIQRTEQGDSAMYLCASSRSFTDVYQETQYFGPGTRLLVL.

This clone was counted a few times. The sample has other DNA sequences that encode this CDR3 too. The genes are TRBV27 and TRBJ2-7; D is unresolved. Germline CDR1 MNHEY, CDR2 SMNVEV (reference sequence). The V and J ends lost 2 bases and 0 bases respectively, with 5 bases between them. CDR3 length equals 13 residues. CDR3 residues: CASSLTASYEQYF. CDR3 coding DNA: TGTGCCAGCAGTTTAACGGCCTCCTACGAGCAGTACTTC.

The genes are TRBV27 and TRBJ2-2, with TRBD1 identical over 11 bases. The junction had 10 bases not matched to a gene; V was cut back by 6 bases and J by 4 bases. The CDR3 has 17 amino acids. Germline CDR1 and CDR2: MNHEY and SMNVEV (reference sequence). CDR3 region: CASSRTGTGGATGELFF. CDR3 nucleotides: TGTGCCAGCAGCCGAACTGGGACAGGGGGTGCCACCGGGGAGCTGTTTTTT.

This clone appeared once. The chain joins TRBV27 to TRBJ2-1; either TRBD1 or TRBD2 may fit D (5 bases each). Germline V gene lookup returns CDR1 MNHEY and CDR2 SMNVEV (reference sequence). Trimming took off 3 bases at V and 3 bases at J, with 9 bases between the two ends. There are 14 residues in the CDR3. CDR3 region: CASSFGGRYNEQFF. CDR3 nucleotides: TGTGCCAGCAGTTTTGGGGGTCGCTACAATGAGCAGTTCTTC.

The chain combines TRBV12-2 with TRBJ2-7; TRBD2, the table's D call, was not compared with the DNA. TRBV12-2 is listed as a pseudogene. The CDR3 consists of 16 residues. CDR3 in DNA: TGTGCAAGTCGCTCGAAGACTAGGACCATACTAGGCGAGCAGTACTTC. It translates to CASRSKTRTILGEQYF.

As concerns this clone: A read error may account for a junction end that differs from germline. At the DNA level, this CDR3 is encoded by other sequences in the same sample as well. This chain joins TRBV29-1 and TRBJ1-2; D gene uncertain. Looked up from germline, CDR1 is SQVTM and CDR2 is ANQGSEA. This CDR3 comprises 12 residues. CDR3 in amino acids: CSVEAGNYGYTF. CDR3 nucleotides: TGCAGCGTCGAAGCGGGGAACTATGGCTACACCTTC. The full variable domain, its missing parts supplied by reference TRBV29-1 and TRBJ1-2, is SAVISQKPSRDICQRGTSLTIQCQVDSQVTMMFWYRQQPGQSLTLIATANQGSEATYESGFVIDKFPISRPNLTFSTLTVSNMSPEDSSIYLCSVEAGNYGYTFGSGTRLTVV.

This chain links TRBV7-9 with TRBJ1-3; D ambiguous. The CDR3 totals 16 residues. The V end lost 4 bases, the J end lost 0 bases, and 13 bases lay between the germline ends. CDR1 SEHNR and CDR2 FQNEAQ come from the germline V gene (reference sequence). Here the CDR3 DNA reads TGTGCCAGCAGCTCAGGTCTCCTACGCTCTGGAAACACCATATATTTT. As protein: CASSSGLLRSGNTIYF.

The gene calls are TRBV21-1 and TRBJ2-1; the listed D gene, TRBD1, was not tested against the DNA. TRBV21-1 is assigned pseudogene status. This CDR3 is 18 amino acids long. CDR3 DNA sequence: TGTGCCAGCAGCAAAGTGGAAACCGGGACAGGGGCCTACAATGAGCAGTTCTTC. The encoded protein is CASSKVETGTGAYNEQFF.

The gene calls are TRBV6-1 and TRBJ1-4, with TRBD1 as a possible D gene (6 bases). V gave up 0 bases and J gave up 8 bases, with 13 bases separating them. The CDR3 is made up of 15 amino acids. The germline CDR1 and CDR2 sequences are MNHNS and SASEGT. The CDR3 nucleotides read TGTGCCAGCAGTGAAGCGCCAGGGGAGGACGAAAAACTGTTTTTT. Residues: CASSEAPGEDEKLFF.

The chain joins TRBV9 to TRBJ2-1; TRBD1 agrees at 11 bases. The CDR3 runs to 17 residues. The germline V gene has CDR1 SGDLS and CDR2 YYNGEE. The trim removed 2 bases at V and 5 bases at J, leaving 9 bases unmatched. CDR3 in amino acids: CASSVPRRDRGDNEQFF. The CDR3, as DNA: TGTGCCAGCAGCGTCCCCCGGAGGGACAGGGGGGACAATGAGCAGTTCTTC.

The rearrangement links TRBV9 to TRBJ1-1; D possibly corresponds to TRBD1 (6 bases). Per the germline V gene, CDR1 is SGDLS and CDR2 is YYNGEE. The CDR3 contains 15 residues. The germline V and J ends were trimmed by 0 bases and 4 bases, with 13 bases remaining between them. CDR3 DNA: TGTGCCAGCAGCGTAGAGCCCAGGGGTTTCACTGAAGCTTTCTTT. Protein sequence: CASSVEPRGFTEAFF.

DNA of the CDR3: TGTGCCAGCAGTCAGACTAGCGGGAGGGATTACAATGAGCAGTTCTTC. Translating it yields CASSQTSGRDYNEQFF. The rearrangement links TRBV2 to TRBJ2-1, with 14 bases fitting TRBD2. This CDR3 comprises 16 residues. J gave up 4 bases and V 5 bases, and 4 bases lay outside the gene matches. Per germline, CDR1 SNHLY and CDR2 FYNNEI.

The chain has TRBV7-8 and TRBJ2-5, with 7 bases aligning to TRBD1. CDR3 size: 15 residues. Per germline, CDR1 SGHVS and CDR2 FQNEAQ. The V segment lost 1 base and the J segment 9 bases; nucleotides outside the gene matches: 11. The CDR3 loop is CASSLDRGPRGSQYF. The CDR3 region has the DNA TGTGCCAGCAGCTTAGACAGGGGCCCTAGGGGGTCCCAGTACTTC.

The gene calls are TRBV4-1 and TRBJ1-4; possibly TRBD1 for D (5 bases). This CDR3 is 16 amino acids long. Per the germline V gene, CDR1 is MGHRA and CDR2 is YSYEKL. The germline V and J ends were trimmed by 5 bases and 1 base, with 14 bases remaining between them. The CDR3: CASSGGGKVTNEKLFF. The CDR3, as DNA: TGCGCCAGCAGCGGGGGGGGGAAGGTAACTAATGAAAAACTGTTTTTT.

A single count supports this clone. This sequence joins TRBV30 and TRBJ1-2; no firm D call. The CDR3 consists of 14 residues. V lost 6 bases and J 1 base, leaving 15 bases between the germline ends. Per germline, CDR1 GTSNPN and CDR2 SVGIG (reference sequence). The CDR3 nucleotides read TGTGCCTGCCTAGAAGGCACTCTTAACTATGGCTACACCTTC. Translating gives CACLEGTLNYGYTF. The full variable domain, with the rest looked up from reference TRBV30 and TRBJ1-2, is SQTIHQWPATLVQPVGSPLSLECTVEGTSNPNLYWYRQAAGRGLQLLFYSVGIGQISSEVPQNLSASRPQDRQFILSSKKLLLSDSGFYLCACLEGTLNYGYTFGSGTRLTVV.

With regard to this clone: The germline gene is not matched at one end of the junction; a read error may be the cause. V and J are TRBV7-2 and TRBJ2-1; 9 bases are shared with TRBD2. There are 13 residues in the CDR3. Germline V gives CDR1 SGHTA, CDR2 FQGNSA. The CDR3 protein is CASSIAGVEEQFF. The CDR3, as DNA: TGTGCCAGCAGCATAGCGGGAGTTGAAGAGCAGTTCTTC.